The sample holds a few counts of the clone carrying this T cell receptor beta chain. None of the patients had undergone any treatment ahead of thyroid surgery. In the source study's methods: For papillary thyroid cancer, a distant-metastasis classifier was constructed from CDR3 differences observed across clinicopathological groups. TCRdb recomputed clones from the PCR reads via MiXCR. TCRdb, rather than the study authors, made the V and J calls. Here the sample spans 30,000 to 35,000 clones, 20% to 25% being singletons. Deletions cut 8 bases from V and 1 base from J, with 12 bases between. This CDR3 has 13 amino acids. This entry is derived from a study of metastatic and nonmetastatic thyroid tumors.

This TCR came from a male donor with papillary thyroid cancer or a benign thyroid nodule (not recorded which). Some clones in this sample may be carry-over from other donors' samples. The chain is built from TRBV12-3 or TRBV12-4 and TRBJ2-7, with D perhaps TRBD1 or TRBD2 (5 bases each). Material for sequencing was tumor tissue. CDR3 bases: TGTGCCAGCTGCCGAGGGGTTTCCTACGAGCAGTACTTC. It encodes CASCRGVSYEQYF.